This TCR beta chain was identified during a study of PD-1 blockade in classical Hodgkin lymphoma. Overall study results and limits: Relapsed/refractory patients reportedly had the lowest baseline TCR diversity, below newly diagnosed patients, who were below healthy donors. Reasons behind the repertoire differences stay unclear, perhaps disease activity or earlier therapy. Patients starting nivolumab less than 1 year after ASCT had lower diversity and were excluded from later analyses. Lower baseline TCR diversity marked trial partial responders and progressors.

The CDR3 length is 16 residues. Germline V CDR1 and CDR2: MNHEY, SMNVEV (reference sequence). The V gene lost 0 bases and the J gene lost 4 bases, with 13 bases spanning the gap. Time point reported: cycle 4 day 1 (C4D1), after five to seven weeks of nivolumab. Every patient had relapsed following autologous stem cell transplantation, and cohorts differed in brentuximab vedotin exposure. PBMCs were thawed, and CD8+ T cells were then isolated from them by magnetic negative selection. Assay: immunoSEQ multiplex PCR; the TCRdb copy retains only in-frame clones and omits some. The table lists almost 8,500 clones, around 80% of them singletons. A note on this clone: Its target is not known.

Material: CD8+ T cells from blood, obtained before the fourth cycle of nivolumab. This rearrangement joins TRBV27 to TRBJ2-1; D gene ambiguous. The sequence was collected from a human donor with classical Hodgkin lymphoma. The CDR3 here is CASSLSVATSYNEQFF. The CDR3 bases are TGTGCCAGCAGTTTATCGGTCGCTACCTCTTACAATGAGCAGTTCTTC.